Presented here are 27 T cell receptor beta chains from one specimen sequenced in a study of T cells after yellow fever vaccination. TCRdb re-called the 5' RACE reads through MiXCR, storing one row per CDR3 protein. The table lists some 300,000 distinct CDR3 sequences, approximately 8% of them singletons, with 15% to 20% in the top ten. Here the sequenced sample was PBMCs, taken 35 to 50 days after the first yellow fever vaccination. All receptors derive from a man aged 18 to 29 who received the YFV17D yellow fever vaccine.

This clonotype came up many times. The V and J genes are TRBV5-1 and TRBJ1-1, with 9 bases that match TRBD1. CDR1 and CDR2 from the germline V gene are SGHRS and YFSETQ. CDR3 length: 14 residues. V lost 2 bases and J lost 6; bases outside the gene matches: 5. The CDR3 coding sequence is TGCGCCAGCAGCTTCGGGACAGGGCTCGCTGAAGCTTTCTTT. Protein: CASSFGTGLAEAFF.

This clonotype has more than one count but fewer than ten. The rearrangement joins TRBV28 to TRBJ1-1; D is ambiguous. V lost 6 bases to trimming and J lost 8 bases, with 13 bases between them. CDR1 and CDR2 (germline): MDHEN, SYDVKM. This CDR3 spans 12 amino acids. DNA for the CDR3: TGTGCCAGCAGCCCCTTGGCGTTAGAAGCTTTCTTT. Translation: CASSPLALEAFF.

This clonotype was picked up a small number of times. This sequence joins TRBV6-5 and TRBJ2-3, with D perhaps TRBD2 (7 bases). With 0 bases removed from V and 4 bases from J, the gap between germline ends came to 11 bases. Per the germline V gene, CDR1 is MNHEY and CDR2 is SVGAGI. This CDR3 region has 15 residues. The CDR3 sequence is CASSYSRGGSDTQYF. CDR3 sequence (DNA): TGTGCCAGCAGTTACTCGAGGGGGGGCTCAGATACGCAGTATTTT.

The chain employs TRBV7-9 and TRBJ2-2; D uncertain. The V end was cut by 2 bases, the J end by 6 bases, with 10 bases between. The germline gives CDR1 SEHNR, CDR2 FQNEAQ (reference sequence). CDR3 length: 14 amino acids. CDR3 nucleotides: TGTGCCAGCAGCTTATCTCACGGATCCGGGGAGCTGTTTTTT. Residues: CASSLSHGSGELFF.

This clonotype appeared a few times. This chain uses TRBV25-1 with TRBJ2-5; the match to TRBD2 covers 8 bases. CDR1 is MGHDK, CDR2 SYGVNS, per germline. This CDR3 comprises 14 residues. J lost 5 bases, V lost 8 bases, and 10 bases had no gene match. The CDR3 nucleotides are TGTGCCAGCGTAACCGGGGGGGCATGGGAGACCCAGTACTTC. It codes for CASVTGGAWETQYF.

In this sample, this clonotype turned up many times. V is TRBV7-2 and J is TRBJ2-2; D ambiguous. The V and J ends lost 5 bases and 0 bases respectively, with 13 bases between them. There are 16 residues in the CDR3. CDR1 and CDR2 (germline): SGHTA, FQGNSA. Here the CDR3 DNA reads TGTGCCAGCAGCCCGACGGCAGTCTCGAACACCGGGGAGCTGTTTTTT. It codes for CASSPTAVSNTGELFF.

In its sample, this clonotype was seen a few times. The chain joins TRBV27 to TRBJ2-5, with 14 bases that match TRBD2. V lost 6 bases and J lost 5; bases outside the gene matches: 14. Germline CDR1 and CDR2: MNHEY and SMNVEV (reference sequence). This CDR3 region has 18 residues. CDR3 sequence (DNA): TGTGCCAGCAGGCCACTTCTGACTAGCGGGGGGGCAGAGGAGACCCAGTACTTC. It specifies CASRPLLTSGGAEETQYF.

This clonotype was seen ten or more times. The rearrangement joins TRBV7-3 to TRBJ2-2; D is unresolved. The CDR3 has 14 residues. Germline CDR1 and CDR2: SGHTA and FQGTGA. The germline V and J ends were trimmed by 1 base and 7 bases, with 10 bases remaining between them. CDR3 residues: CASSLKVQVGELFF. The CDR3 coding sequence is TGTGCCAGCAGCTTAAAGGTCCAGGTCGGGGAGCTGTTTTTT.

This clonotype was counted ten times or more. The CDR3 DNA follows: TGTGCCAGCAGTCCCCTCCTGGGGGGTACGTACACCGGGGAGCTGTTTTTT. Its translation: CASSPLLGGTYTGELFF. This rearrangement joins TRBV27 to TRBJ2-2; TRBD2 is a possible D gene (6 bases). Per germline, CDR1 MNHEY and CDR2 SMNVEV (reference sequence). V lost 5 bases to trimming and J lost 3 bases, with 19 bases between them. This CDR3 comprises 17 residues.

This clonotype was counted a few times. V and J are TRBV7-7 and TRBJ2-3, with 12 bases fitting TRBD1. Germline V gives CDR1 SSHAT, CDR2 FNYEAQ (reference sequence). This CDR3 is 15 amino acids long. Germline trimming cut 1 base from V and 7 bases from J; bases unmatched to any gene: 3. In DNA, the CDR3 is TGTGCCAGCAGCTTAGAAGGGACAGGGGGCCATACGCAGTATTTT. Amino acid sequence: CASSLEGTGGHTQYF.

This clonotype was counted a few times. The chain is built from TRBV15 and TRBJ2-5, with a tentative D call TRBD2 (5 bases). This CDR3 spans 13 amino acids. The V end was cut by 3 bases, the J end by 10 bases, with 15 bases between. Germline-derived CDR1 and CDR2 are LNHNV and YYDKDF (reference sequence). The DNA of the CDR3 is TGTGCCACCAGCAGGCGGCGGGTTGGGGACCAGTACTTC. It is translated as CATSRRRVGDQYF.

The chain carries TRBV20-1 and TRBJ2-4, with 8 nucleotides matching TRBD1. After removal of 0 bases from V and 0 bases from J, the junction contained 4 bases not matched to a gene. This CDR3 spans 16 amino acids. Germline V gene data show CDR1 as DFQATT and CDR2 as SNEGSKA (reference sequence). The chain's CDR3 is CSARDLQGAAKNIQYF. In DNA form, the CDR3 reads TGCAGTGCTAGAGATCTGCAGGGGGCAGCCAAAAACATTCAGTACTTC.

The V and J genes are TRBV4-3 and TRBJ2-1; D is unclear. The germline V and J ends were trimmed by 4 bases and 0 bases, with 16 bases remaining between them. Germline V gives CDR1 LGHNA, CDR2 YSLEER. The CDR3 is made up of 17 amino acids. In DNA, the CDR3 is TGCGCCAGCAGCCTAGGTAGGGCGCAGAGCTCCTACAATGAGCAGTTCTTC. It translates to CASSLGRAQSSYNEQFF.

This chain links TRBV6-2 or TRBV6-3 with TRBJ2-2, with no clear D. The V end was cut by 0 bases, the J end by 9 bases, with 14 bases between. CDR1 and CDR2 (germline): MNHEY, SVGEGT. The CDR3 has 15 residues. CDR3 nucleotide sequence: TGTGCCAGCAGTTACTCCGGTGGGTCGGTTCGGGAGCTGTTTTTT. It codes for CASSYSGGSVRELFF.

This clonotype has a count of ten or more. A read error may account for a junction end that differs from germline. The gene calls are TRBV7-7 and TRBJ2-1; D is unclear. The germline V gene encodes CDR1 SSHAT and CDR2 FNYEAQ (reference sequence). The CDR3 contains 14 residues. CDR3 region: CASSLDRHANEQFF. CDR3 DNA sequence: TGTGCTAGCAGCTTAGATCGCCACGCCAATGAGCAGTTCTTC. Full variable domain (outside the CDR3, taken from reference TRBV7-7 and TRBJ2-1): GAGVSQSPRYKVTKRGQDVTLRCDPISSHATLYWYQQALGQGPEFLTYFNYEAQPDKSGLPSDRFSAERPEGSISTLTIQRTEQRDSAMYRCASSLDRHANEQFFGPGTRLTVL.

This clonotype is a singleton in its sample. The chain is built from TRBV20-1 and TRBJ2-5; TRBD1 agrees at 7 bases. In germline, CDR1 is DFQATT, CDR2 SNEGSKA (reference sequence). This CDR3 region has 14 residues. After removal of 1 base from V and 2 bases from J, the junction contained 4 bases not matched to a gene. The CDR3 DNA reads TGCAGTGCTAGAGCAGGGACAGTTCAAGAGACCCAGTACTTC. Protein product: CSARAGTVQETQYF.

This clonotype was detected many times. The chain combines TRBV5-1 with TRBJ2-7; 8 positions match TRBD1. The CDR3 sequence is 15 residues long. V lost 4 bases to trimming and J lost 3 bases; unmatched junction nucleotides: 9. The germline V gene has CDR1 SGHRS and CDR2 YFSETQ. CDR3 sequence reads: CASSLAGTGHYEQYF. CDR3 bases: TGCGCCAGCAGCCTAGCTGGGACAGGTCACTACGAGCAGTACTTC. Supplemented by reference TRBV5-1 and TRBJ2-7, the full variable domain reads KAGVTQTPRYLIKTRGQQVTLSCSPISGHRSVSWYQQTPGQGLQFLFEYFSETQRNKGNFPGRFSGRQFSNSRSEMNVSTLELGDSALYLCASSLAGTGHYEQYFGPGTRLTVT.

This clonotype occurred a few times. The chain recombines TRBV6-5 with TRBJ2-7; possible D gene TRBD1, 6 bases. The CDR3 runs to 15 residues. Germline loops: CDR1 MNHEY, CDR2 SVGAGI. The V gene lost 0 bases and the J gene lost 5 bases, with 14 bases spanning the gap. The CDR3 loop reads CASSYSTGPFNEQYF. CDR3 bases: TGTGCCAGCAGTTACTCGACAGGCCCGTTCAACGAGCAGTACTTC.

At least ten counts were recorded for this clonotype. V usage is TRBV4-1 and J usage is TRBJ2-5, with TRBD2 matching over 7 bases. The J segment lost 4 bases and the V segment lost 1 base, leaving 9 bases of the junction unmatched. In germline, CDR1 is MGHRA, CDR2 YSYEKL. The CDR3 contains 16 residues. The CDR3 sequence: CASSQGGEGRGETQYF. CDR3 coding DNA: TGCGCCAGCAGCCAAGGAGGGGAAGGGAGGGGAGAGACCCAGTACTTC.

This clonotype was detected ten times or more. The CDR3 here is CASSRLREDEQFF. The CDR3 region has the DNA TGTGCCAGCAGTCGCCTGCGGGAGGACGAGCAGTTCTTC. The chain links TRBV6-2 or TRBV6-3 to TRBJ2-1, with 8 bases that match TRBD2. The CDR3 spans 13 residues. Germline CDR1 and CDR2: MNHEY and SVGEGT. V lost 5 bases, J lost 10 bases, and 7 bases stayed unmatched.

The rearrangement links TRBV7-2 to TRBJ1-5; tentative D call: TRBD1 (5 bases). Trimming took off 2 bases at V and 4 bases at J, with 12 bases between the two ends. CDR1 SGHTA and CDR2 FQGNSA come from the germline V gene. CDR3 size: 15 residues. CDR3 sequence (DNA): TGTGCCAGCAGCTTAAGAGGGGAAGGGAATCAGCCCCAGCATTTT. It specifies CASSLRGEGNQPQHF. Full variable domain (rest looked up from reference TRBV7-2 and TRBJ1-5): GAGVSQSPSNKVTEKGKDVELRCDPISGHTALYWYRQSLGQGLEFLIYFQGNSAPDKSGLPSDRFSAERTGGSVSTLTIQRTQQEDSAVYLCASSLRGEGNQPQHFGDGTRLSIL.

A few counts support this clonotype. The V gene is TRBV29-1, the J gene TRBJ1-4; unclear D gene. The V end lost 4 bases, the J end lost 3 bases, and 3 bases lay between the germline ends. The CDR3 sequence is 11 residues long. Germline V lookup: CDR1 SQVTM, CDR2 ANQGSEA. This CDR3 reads CSVGANEKLFF. The CDR3 DNA is TGCAGCGTTGGGGCTAATGAAAAACTGTTTTTT.

The rearrangement joins TRBV11-2 to TRBJ2-7; D is unclear. The length of the CDR3 is 14 residues. The V gene lost 1 base and the J gene lost 3 bases, with 10 bases spanning the gap. Looked up from germline, CDR1 is SGHAT and CDR2 is FQNNGV. CDR3 DNA sequence: TGTGCCAGCAGCTTAGTAGGTCTCAGCTACGAGCAGTACTTC. This translates into CASSLVGLSYEQYF.

This clonotype was detected only once. This chain links TRBV12-3 or TRBV12-4 with TRBJ1-6; D possibly corresponds to TRBD1 (5 bases). This CDR3 contains 19 residues. V was clipped by 1 base and J by 0 bases, with 16 bases between them. DNA for the CDR3: TGTGCCAGCAGTTTAGGAGGGGTTGAACTAAGCTCCTATAATTCACCCCTCCACTTT. This encodes CASSLGGVELSSYNSPLHF.

This clonotype was seen more than once but under ten times. J is TRBJ2-4 and V is TRBV6-1, with 10 bases that match TRBD1. CDR3 length equals 19 residues. CDR1 is MNHNS and CDR2 is SASEGT in the germline V gene. V lost 5 bases and J lost 3; bases outside the gene matches: 16. Here the CDR3 DNA reads TGTGCCAGCAGTCCGCGACCCGGGACAGGGGATGTGGTCAAAAACATTCAGTACTTC. Protein product: CASSPRPGTGDVVKNIQYF.

The chain is built from TRBV4-1 and TRBJ2-4; no clear D. Trimming cost V 1 base and J 1 base, with 11 bases left between them. This CDR3 has 16 amino acids. Germline lookup yields CDR1 MGHRA and CDR2 YSYEKL. Here the CDR3 DNA reads TGCGCCAGCAGCCAAGTCCAGGTGGTGGCCAAAAACATTCAGTACTTC. Amino acids: CASSQVQVVAKNIQYF.

V gene TRBV5-1 combines with J gene TRBJ2-2, with unresolved D. Germline-derived CDR1 and CDR2 are SGHRS and YFSETQ. This CDR3 has 14 residues. V dropped 4 bases and J dropped 5 bases, with 12 bases sitting between them. CDR3 coding DNA: TGCGCCAGCAGCGGGGTGTGGTCTACCGGGGAGCTGTTTTTT. The encoded protein is CASSGVWSTGELFF.